Sequencing of this T cell receptor (beta chain) was carried out in a study of CD8 T cells in Susac syndrome. Random-hexamer reverse transcription was applied to about 0.5 to 1 ug RNA. TCRdb passed the immunoSEQ multiplex PCR reads through MiXCR, listing each CDR3 protein once. The sample contains about 120,000 distinct CDR3 sequences, about 90% of which appear only once. V shed 3 bases and J 0 bases; nucleotides not matched to a gene: 11. The CDR3 is 17 amino acids. The germline V gene encodes CDR1 SGDLS and CDR2 YYNGEE. The TCR sequence derives from a human donor in good health. The V gene is TRBV9, the J gene TRBJ1-2; 7 nucleotides match TRBD1. The sample comprised CD4+ T cells from PBMCs. CDR3 DNA: TGTGCCAGCAGCGCCTGGTCGGACAGGATCGCTAACTATGGCTACACCTTC. It encodes CASSAWSDRIANYGYTF.